These 21 T cell receptor beta chains originate from one sample sequenced in a study of blood T cells in healthy people across ages. Next came a second PCR, run for about 7 to 12 cycles, which used a sample-barcoded 5' primer along with a J-beta primer mix. One entry per CDR3 protein, called by TCRdb with MiXCR from the 5' RACE reads. The data show 550,000 to 600,000 distinct CDR3 sequences, with around 48% seen just once and roughly 24% held by the top ten. Sequencing input: blood. These receptors were taken from an elderly man in good health.

This clonotype was detected a few times. This chain's CDR3 is CSAQGPDSQETQYF. For the CDR3, the DNA is TGCAGTGCTCAAGGCCCCGACAGCCAAGAGACCCAGTACTTC. V gene TRBV20-1 combines with J gene TRBJ2-5, with a tentative D call TRBD1 (5 bases). This CDR3 is 14 amino acids long. The germline V gene has CDR1 DFQATT and CDR2 SNEGSKA (reference sequence). V lost 5 bases, J lost 1 base, and 14 bases lay in between.

J is TRBJ1-3 and V is TRBV29-1, with 10 bases lining up with TRBD1. Trimming removed 4 bases from V and 4 bases from J; junction bases left unmatched: 7. CDR1 and CDR2 (germline): SQVTM, ANQGSEA. CDR3 length equals 15 residues. Here the CDR3 DNA reads TGCAGCGTTGTTCTTGGGACAGGGGTAGGAAACACCATATATTTT. It codes for CSVVLGTGVGNTIYF.

This clonotype appeared once. V usage is TRBV20-1 and J usage is TRBJ2-5; TRBD2 matches 11 bases. The CDR3 length is 16 residues. Per germline, CDR1 DFQATT and CDR2 SNEGSKA (reference sequence). The J segment lost 2 bases and the V segment lost 3 bases, leaving 8 bases of the junction unmatched. This chain's CDR3 is CSARSPGLAAQETQYF. The CDR3 DNA reads TGCAGTGCTAGGTCTCCGGGACTAGCGGCTCAAGAGACCCAGTACTTC.

The rearrangement links TRBV5-1 to TRBJ2-3; unclear D gene. The germline V and J ends were trimmed by 2 bases and 0 bases, with 7 bases remaining between them. Germline V gene sequence: CDR1 SGHRS, CDR2 YFSETQ. The CDR3 consists of 14 residues. CDR3 sequence: CASSFTASTDTQYF. CDR3 DNA: TGCGCCAGCAGCTTTACAGCTAGCACAGATACGCAGTATTTT.

The gene calls are TRBV15 and TRBJ2-7; a possible D gene is TRBD1 (5 bases). In germline, CDR1 is LNHNV, CDR2 YYDKDF (reference sequence). V shed 8 bases and J shed 0 bases, with 17 bases lying between them. The CDR3 extends over 15 amino acids. The CDR3 coding sequence is TGTGCCACCGCTTCGCGGCAGGGCAACTCCTACGAGCAGTACTTC. Translated, it gives CATASRQGNSYEQYF.

In its sample, this clonotype was seen a few times. The rearrangement uses TRBV20-1 and TRBJ2-1; 8 nucleotides line up with TRBD2. Trimming at V came to 3 bases and at J to 9 bases, leaving 10 bases not matched to a gene. Germline V lookup: CDR1 DFQATT, CDR2 SNEGSKA (reference sequence). This CDR3 is built from 14 residues. The CDR3 protein is CSARTSARISEQFF. CDR3 sequence (DNA): TGCAGTGCTAGGACTAGCGCGAGGATCAGTGAGCAGTTCTTC.

This clonotype was counted between two and nine times. This sequence joins TRBV29-1 and TRBJ1-2; the D is unclear. Trimming removed 4 bases from V and 6 bases from J, with 12 bases in between. This CDR3 comprises 12 residues. Germline V gene sequence: CDR1 SQVTM, CDR2 ANQGSEA. The CDR3 DNA reads as TGCAGCGTTGGGAGTAGGTGGGATGGCTACACCTTC. Residues: CSVGSRWDGYTF.

The chain combines TRBV10-3 with TRBJ1-6, with D uncertain. The V end lost 2 bases, the J end lost 4 bases, and 9 bases lay between the germline ends. CDR1 is ENHRY and CDR2 is SYGVKD in the germline V gene. The CDR3 extends over 15 amino acids. The CDR3 region is CAISERGGYNSPLHF. In DNA, the CDR3 is TGTGCCATCAGTGAGCGGGGTGGGTATAATTCACCCCTCCACTTT.

Many counts were recorded for this clonotype. The chain links TRBV7-2 to TRBJ1-5, with D possibly matching TRBD1 (6 bases). V lost 6 bases to trimming and J lost 6 bases, with 12 bases between them. The CDR3 sequence is 13 residues long. The germline V gene encodes CDR1 SGHTA and CDR2 FQGNSA. DNA for the CDR3: TGTGCCAGCAGTAACGTACAGGGTCAGCCCCAGCATTTT. Translated: CASSNVQGQPQHF.

The table lists this clonotype with a few counts. The CDR3 sequence is CASSQAEGRGPDEQYF. The CDR3 coding sequence is TGTGCCAGCAGCCAAGCTGAGGGCAGGGGGCCGGACGAGCAGTACTTC. J is TRBJ2-5 and V is TRBV4-2; 8 bases agree with TRBD1. The end of the DNA fits TRBJ2-7 better, so the J call may be wrong. Germline CDR1 and CDR2: LGHNA and YNFKEQ. The CDR3 loop spans 16 amino acids.

This clonotype was recorded a few times. The chain employs TRBV7-2 and TRBJ1-2; D gene uncertain. Germline V gene data show CDR1 as SGHTA and CDR2 as FQGNSA. Trimming stripped 5 bases from V and 0 bases from J, with 7 bases between. The CDR3 has 13 residues. The CDR3 nucleotides are TGTGCCAGCAGCGGGAGAGCTAACTATGGCTACACCTTC. Amino acid sequence: CASSGRANYGYTF.

In this sample, this clonotype turned up a few times. V usage is TRBV7-9 and J usage is TRBJ2-5; 7 bases match TRBD1. Germline CDR1 reads SEHNR; CDR2 reads FQNEAQ (reference sequence). CDR3 size: 13 residues. J was trimmed by 4 bases and V by 3 bases; bases with no gene match: 2. CDR3 sequence reads: CASSLYRGETQYF. DNA for the CDR3: TGTGCCAGCAGCTTGTACAGGGGAGAGACCCAGTACTTC.

This clonotype occurred a few times. The chain recombines TRBV14 with TRBJ2-3; D ambiguous. This CDR3 has 15 residues. Germline loops: CDR1 SGHDN, CDR2 FVKESK. Trimming took 1 base from V and 3 from J, leaving 11 bases between them. The CDR3 reads CASSQVSARTDTQYF. CDR3 DNA sequence: TGTGCCAGCAGCCAAGTATCTGCTCGGACAGATACGCAGTATTTT.

V usage is TRBV12-3 or TRBV12-4 and J usage is TRBJ1-1; no clear D. This CDR3 spans 14 amino acids. V lost 6 bases to trimming and J lost 4 bases, with 15 bases between them. DNA for the CDR3: TGTGCCAGCAGCCCAGGTCGGGTGAGCACTGAAGCTTTCTTT. Protein: CASSPGRVSTEAFF.

The rearrangement joins TRBV28 to TRBJ1-2; 8 positions match TRBD1. CDR1 and CDR2 (germline): MDHEN, SYDVKM. Unmatched junction bases numbered 11, after V lost 6 bases and J lost 5 bases. The CDR3 length is 15 residues. CDR3 sequence: CASRRGQGDRYGYTF. Here the CDR3 DNA reads TGTGCCAGCAGACGCGGACAGGGCGATCGATATGGCTACACCTTC.

Only a few counts were recorded for this clonotype. The chain uses TRBV29-1 and TRBJ2-3, with D tentatively TRBD2 (5 bases). The CDR3 length is 15 residues. In germline, CDR1 is SQVTM, CDR2 ANQGSEA. V was pared by 1 base and J by 0 bases, with 11 bases between. CDR3: CSVEGGGESTDTQYF. DNA for the CDR3: TGCAGCGTTGAAGGAGGAGGAGAGAGCACAGATACGCAGTATTTT.

V and J are TRBV6-5 and TRBJ1-1, with 8 bases fitting TRBD1. The CDR3 runs to 13 residues. With 8 bases clipped from V and 0 bases from J, the junction kept 2 bases outside the gene matches. In germline, CDR1 is MNHEY, CDR2 SVGAGI. In DNA form, the CDR3 reads TGTGCCAGCGGACAGGGCCTGAACACTGAAGCTTTCTTT. It yields the protein CASGQGLNTEAFF.

This clonotype has more than one count but fewer than ten. This rearrangement joins TRBV7-9 to TRBJ2-5; 8 positions agree with TRBD2. The end of the DNA aligns better with TRBJ2-7, so the J call may be wrong. CDR1 and CDR2 (germline): SEHNR, FQNEAQ (reference sequence). The CDR3 is 18 amino acids. CDR3 loop: CASSFREGMVQGLNEQYF. The CDR3 nucleotides are TGTGCCAGCAGCTTCCGGGAGGGAATGGTACAGGGCTTGAACGAGCAGTACTTC.

This clonotype was observed many times. This chain connects TRBV6-6 to TRBJ2-7, with 7 bases that match TRBD2. The CDR3 totals 14 residues. The J segment lost 7 bases and the V segment lost 8 bases, leaving 14 bases of the junction unmatched. Per germline, CDR1 MNHNY and CDR2 SVGAGI (reference sequence). This CDR3 reads CASSPLQREREQYF. The CDR3 DNA reads as TGTGCCAGCTCTCCACTTCAGCGGGAAAGGGAGCAGTACTTC.

This clonotype turned up a few times. This chain links TRBV4-1 with TRBJ1-5; D call uncertain. The ends were cut back, 4 bases at V and 2 bases at J, with 12 bases in the middle. Germline V CDR1 and CDR2: MGHRA, YSYEKL. The CDR3 runs 15 residues. CDR3 sequence (DNA): TGCGCCAGCAGCCCGTCAAGGCAGGGCAATCAGCCCCAGCATTTT. Its protein is CASSPSRQGNQPQHF.

This clonotype appeared a single time. This rearrangement joins TRBV20-1 to TRBJ1-5, with 7 bases matching TRBD1. Germline loops: CDR1 DFQATT, CDR2 SNEGSKA (reference sequence). The CDR3 contains 15 residues. Trimming cost V 4 bases and J 5 bases; bases outside gene matches: 11. DNA for the CDR3: TGCAGTGCTACGGACAGTTCCAGGGGGGATCAGCCCCAGCATTTT. The encoded protein is CSATDSSRGDQPQHF.